A selection of T cell receptor beta chains follows, all from one sample in a study of CD8 T cells in Susac syndrome. TCRdb re-called the immunoSEQ multiplex PCR reads with MiXCR, one entry per CDR3 protein. Among some 220,000 distinct CDR3 sequences, 95% were seen once, and the ten largest hold 0.075% to 0.095%. Material: CD4+ T cells from PBMCs. The receptors derive from a human donor with multiple sclerosis. Both conserved end residues are part of each CDR3.

V gene	J gene	CDR3 protein
TRBV5-1	TRBJ2-5	CASSLASYIETQYF
TRBV7-8	TRBJ2-1	CASSYLRQYNEQFF
TRBV3-1	TRBJ2-1	CASSLTVTEQFF
TRBV9	TRBJ2-1	CASSKRTSGDGEQFF
TRBV7-9	TRBJ2-1	CASSLKAEGPNEQFF
TRBV15	TRBJ2-5	CATSRAGGEGKTQYF
TRBV5-1	TRBJ1-5	CASTNRPGDQPQHF
TRBV18	TRBJ1-4	CASSQLGTGREKLFF
TRBV7-2	TRBJ1-6	CASSQGTANSPLHF
TRBV7-9	TRBJ2-3	CASRTGGVGTRKTDTQYF
TRBV5-6	TRBJ2-1	CASTGGLANYNEQFF
TRBV7-3	TRBJ1-1	CASSPGPLNTEAFF
TRBV7-9	TRBJ1-2	CASSRTGIIYGYTF
TRBV27	TRBJ1-2	CASSLSRGPTGRYYGYTF
TRBV23-1	TRBJ2-1	CASSQFSAGPAYNEQFF
TRBV23-1	TRBJ1-3	CASSQRGYGNTIYF
TRBV4-1	TRBJ2-7	CASSHPTDGSKVHEQYF
TRBV30	TRBJ1-2	CAWRMGGVSYGYTF
TRBV3-1	TRBJ2-2	CASSQSSGGGELFF
TRBV2	TRBJ1-5	CASSATGGRGNQPQHF
TRBV24-1	TRBJ1-2	CATSDRGQGGGYGYTF
TRBV29-1	TRBJ2-7	CSTRLAGSEQYF
TRBV2	TRBJ2-7	CASSREGPFGEQYF
TRBV9	TRBJ2-1	CASTPRTGPNEQFF
TRBV9	TRBJ2-6	CASTAGVLGANVLTF
TRBV24-1	TRBJ2-5	CATSDEETQYF
TRBV29-1	TRBJ2-7	CSGLEASGYEQYF
TRBV15	TRBJ2-1	CATSRVKVTYNEQFF
TRBV5-1	TRBJ2-3	CASSLADYTDTQYF